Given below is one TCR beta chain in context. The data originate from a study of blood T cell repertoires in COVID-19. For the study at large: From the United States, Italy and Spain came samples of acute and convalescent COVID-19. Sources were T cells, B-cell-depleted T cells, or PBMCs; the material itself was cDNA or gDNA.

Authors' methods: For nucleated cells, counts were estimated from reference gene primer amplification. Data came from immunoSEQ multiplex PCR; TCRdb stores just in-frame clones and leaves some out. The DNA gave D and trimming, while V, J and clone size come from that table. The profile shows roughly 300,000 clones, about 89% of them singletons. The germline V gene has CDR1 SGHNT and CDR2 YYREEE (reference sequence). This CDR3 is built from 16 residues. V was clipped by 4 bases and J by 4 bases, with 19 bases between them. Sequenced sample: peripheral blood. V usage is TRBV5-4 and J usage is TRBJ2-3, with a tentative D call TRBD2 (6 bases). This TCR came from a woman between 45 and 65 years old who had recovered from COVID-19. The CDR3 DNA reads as TGTGCCAGCAGCCCAAGGTTGGGGGGTTCGGCAGATACGCAGTATTTT. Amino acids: CASSPRLGGSADTQYF. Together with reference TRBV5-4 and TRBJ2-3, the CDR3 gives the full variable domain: ETGVTQSPTHLIKTRGQQVTLRCSSQSGHNTVSWYQQALGQGPQFIFQYYREEENGRGNFPPRFSGLQFPNYSSELNVNALELDDSALYLCASSPRLGGSADTQYFGPGTRLTVL.